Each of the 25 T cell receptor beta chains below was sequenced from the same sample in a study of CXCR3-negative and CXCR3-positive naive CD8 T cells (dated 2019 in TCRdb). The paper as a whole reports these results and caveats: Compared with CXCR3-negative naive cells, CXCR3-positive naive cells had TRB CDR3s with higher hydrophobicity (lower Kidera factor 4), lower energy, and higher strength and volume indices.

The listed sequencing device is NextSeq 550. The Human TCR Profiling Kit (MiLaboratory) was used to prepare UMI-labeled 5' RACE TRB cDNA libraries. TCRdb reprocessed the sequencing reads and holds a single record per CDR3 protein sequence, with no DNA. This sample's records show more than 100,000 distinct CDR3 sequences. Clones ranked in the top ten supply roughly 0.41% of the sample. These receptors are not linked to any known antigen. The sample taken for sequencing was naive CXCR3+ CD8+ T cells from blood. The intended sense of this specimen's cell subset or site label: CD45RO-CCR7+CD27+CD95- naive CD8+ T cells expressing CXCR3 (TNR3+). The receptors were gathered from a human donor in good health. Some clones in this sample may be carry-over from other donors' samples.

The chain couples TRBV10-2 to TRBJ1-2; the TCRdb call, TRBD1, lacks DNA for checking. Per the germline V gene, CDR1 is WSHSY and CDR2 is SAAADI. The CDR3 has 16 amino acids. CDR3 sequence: CASSETEQGWNYGYTF.

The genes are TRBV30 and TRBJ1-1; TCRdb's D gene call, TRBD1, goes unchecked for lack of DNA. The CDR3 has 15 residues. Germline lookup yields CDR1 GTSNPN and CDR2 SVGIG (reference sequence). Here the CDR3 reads CAWSDDRGYNTEAFF. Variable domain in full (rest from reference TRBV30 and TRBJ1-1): SQTIHQWPATLVQPVGSPLSLECTVEGTSNPNLYWYRQAAGRGLQLLFYSVGIGQISSEVPQNLSASRPQDRQFILSSKKLLLSDSGFYLCAWSDDRGYNTEAFFGQGTRLTVV.

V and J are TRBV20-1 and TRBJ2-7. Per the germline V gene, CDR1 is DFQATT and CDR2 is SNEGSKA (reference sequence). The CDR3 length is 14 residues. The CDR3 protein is CSARVAAESYEQYF.

CDR3 region: CATSDGGTGQFF. The chain has TRBV24-1 and TRBJ2-1; TCRdb outputs TRBD1, but without DNA this stays unchecked. Per the germline V gene, CDR1 is KGHDR and CDR2 is SFDVKD. The length of the CDR3 is 12 residues.

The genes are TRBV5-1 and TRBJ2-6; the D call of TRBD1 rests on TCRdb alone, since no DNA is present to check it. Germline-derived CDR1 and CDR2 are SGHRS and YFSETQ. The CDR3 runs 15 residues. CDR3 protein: CASSFDRVGANVLTF.

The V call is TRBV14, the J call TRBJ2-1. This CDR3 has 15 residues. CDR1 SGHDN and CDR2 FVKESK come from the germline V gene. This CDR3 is CASSQGGDFYNEQFF.

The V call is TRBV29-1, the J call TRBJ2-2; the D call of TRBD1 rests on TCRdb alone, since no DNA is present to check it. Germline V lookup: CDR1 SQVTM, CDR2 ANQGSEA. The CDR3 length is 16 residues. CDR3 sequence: CSVESRELGYTGELFF.

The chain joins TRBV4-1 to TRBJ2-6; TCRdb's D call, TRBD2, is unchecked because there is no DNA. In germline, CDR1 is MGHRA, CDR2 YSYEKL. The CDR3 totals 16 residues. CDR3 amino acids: CASSQLVNSGANVLTF.

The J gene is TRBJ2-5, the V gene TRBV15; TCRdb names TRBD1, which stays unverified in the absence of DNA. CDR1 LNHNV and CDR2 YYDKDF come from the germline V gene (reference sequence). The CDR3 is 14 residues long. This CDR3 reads CATSWRGAGETQYF. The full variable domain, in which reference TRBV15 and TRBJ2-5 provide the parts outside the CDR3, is DAMVIQNPRYQVTQFGKPVTLSCSQTLNHNVMYWYQQKSSQAPKLLFHYYDKDFNNEADTPDNFQSRRPNTSFCFLDIRSPGLGDTAMYLCATSWRGAGETQYFGPGTRLLVL.

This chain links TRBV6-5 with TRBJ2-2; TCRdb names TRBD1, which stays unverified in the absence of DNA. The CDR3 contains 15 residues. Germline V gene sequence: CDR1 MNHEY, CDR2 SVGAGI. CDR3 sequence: CASRRQASNTGELFF.

The chain's CDR3 is CASTSGLDGELFF. The chain uses TRBV12-3 or TRBV12-4 and TRBJ2-2; TCRdb proposes TRBD1, but this gene call is untestable without DNA. CDR3 length equals 13 residues.

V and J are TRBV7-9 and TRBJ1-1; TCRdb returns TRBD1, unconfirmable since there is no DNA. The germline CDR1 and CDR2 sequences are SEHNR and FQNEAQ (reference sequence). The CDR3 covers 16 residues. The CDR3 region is CASSIAPGGRGTEAFF.

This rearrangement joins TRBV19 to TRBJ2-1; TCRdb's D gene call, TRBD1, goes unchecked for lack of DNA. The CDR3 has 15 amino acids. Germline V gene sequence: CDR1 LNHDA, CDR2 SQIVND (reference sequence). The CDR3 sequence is CASSYTQGANNEQFF.

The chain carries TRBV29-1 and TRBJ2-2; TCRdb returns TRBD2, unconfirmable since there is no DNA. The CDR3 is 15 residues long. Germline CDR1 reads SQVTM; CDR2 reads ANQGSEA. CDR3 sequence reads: CSVQGLAGMAGELFF.

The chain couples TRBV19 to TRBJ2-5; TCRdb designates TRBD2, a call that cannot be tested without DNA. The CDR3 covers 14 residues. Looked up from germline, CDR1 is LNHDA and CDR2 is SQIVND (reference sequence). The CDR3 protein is CASNAGTSQETQYF.

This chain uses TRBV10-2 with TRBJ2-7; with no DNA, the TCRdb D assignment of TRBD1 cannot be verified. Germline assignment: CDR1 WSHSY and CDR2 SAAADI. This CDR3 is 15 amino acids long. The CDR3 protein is CASGDQGRVQGEQYF.

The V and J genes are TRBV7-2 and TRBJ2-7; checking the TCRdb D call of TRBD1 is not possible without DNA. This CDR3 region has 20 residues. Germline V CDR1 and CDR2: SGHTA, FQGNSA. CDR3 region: CASSSMLVVGGDKPFYEQYF.

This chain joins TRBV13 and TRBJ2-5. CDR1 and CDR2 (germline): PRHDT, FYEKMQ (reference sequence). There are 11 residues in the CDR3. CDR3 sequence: CASSVRETQYF.

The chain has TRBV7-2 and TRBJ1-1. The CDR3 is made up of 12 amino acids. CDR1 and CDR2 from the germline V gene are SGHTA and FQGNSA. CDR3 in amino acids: CASSSVGTEAFF.

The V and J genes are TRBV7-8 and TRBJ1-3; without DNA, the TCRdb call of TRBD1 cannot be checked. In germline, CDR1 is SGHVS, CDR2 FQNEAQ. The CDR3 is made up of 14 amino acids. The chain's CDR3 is CASTDRGLENTIYF.

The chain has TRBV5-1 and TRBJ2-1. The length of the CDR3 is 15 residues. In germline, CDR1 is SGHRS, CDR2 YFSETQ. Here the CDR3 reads CASKITRPSYNEQFF.

This CDR3 is CASEAVLAGYEQFF. This chain connects TRBV6-6 to TRBJ2-1; TCRdb calls TRBD2, which cannot be checked without DNA. The germline CDR1 and CDR2 sequences are MNHNY and SVGAGI (reference sequence). This CDR3 contains 14 residues.

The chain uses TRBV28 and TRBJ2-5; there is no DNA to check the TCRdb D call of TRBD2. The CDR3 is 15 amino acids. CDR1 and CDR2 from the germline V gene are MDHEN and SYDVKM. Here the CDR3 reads CASSFLEREGETQYF.

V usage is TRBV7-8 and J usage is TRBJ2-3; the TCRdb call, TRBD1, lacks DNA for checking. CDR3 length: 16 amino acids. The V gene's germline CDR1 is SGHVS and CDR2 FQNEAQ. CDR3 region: CASSPRGGPGADTQYF. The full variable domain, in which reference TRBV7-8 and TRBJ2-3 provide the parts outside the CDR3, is GAGVSQSPRYKVAKRGQDVALRCDPISGHVSLFWYQQALGQGPEFLTYFQNEAQLDKSGLPSDRFFAERPEGSVSTLKIQRTQQEDSAVYLCASSPRGGPGADTQYFGPGTRLTVL.

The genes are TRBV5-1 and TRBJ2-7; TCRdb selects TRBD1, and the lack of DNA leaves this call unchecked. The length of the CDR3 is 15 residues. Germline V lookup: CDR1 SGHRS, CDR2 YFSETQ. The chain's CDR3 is CASSLMGQGNYEQYF.